A selection of T cell receptor beta chains follows, all from one sample in a study of patients and donors after allogeneic stem cell transplantation. TCRdb re-called the RT-PCR reads with MiXCR, one entry per CDR3 protein. Among 200,000 to 250,000 distinct CDR3 sequences, 14% were seen once, and the ten largest hold around 10%. The sequencing input was blood, either unsorted or a sorted T cell fraction (not recorded which). The receptor set was obtained from a human donor who was either an allogeneic HSCT recipient or a stem cell or donor lymphocyte infusion donor (not recorded which). It is not recorded whose cells these are; they may come from a transplant donor. Each CDR3 is given with its conserved first and last residue. The order of the fields is V gene, CDR3 length, D gene, J gene, clone size, CDR3 protein, CDR3 DNA. A D gene is named only where the DNA matches it firmly. Only some rows state a clone size, as once, few, many or a class for expanded clones.

>TRBV6-4|13|TRBD1|TRBJ1-1|many
CASSDSPGGEAFF
TGTGCCAGCAGTGACTCACCAGGGGGGGAAGCTTTCTTT
>TRBV4-3|15|.|TRBJ1-1|many
CASSQHTGTGTEAFF
TGCGCCAGCAGCCAACATACAGGGACGGGCACTGAAGCTTTCTTT
>TRBV5-5|12|.|TRBJ1-2|.
CASTLGAGGYTF
TGTGCCAGCACATTGGGGGCTGGAGGCTACACCTTC
>TRBV5-1|15|.|TRBJ1-1|.
CASSLEGVGSTEAFF
TGCGCCAGCAGCTTGGAAGGGGTCGGTAGTACTGAAGCTTTCTTT
>TRBV13|18|.|TRBJ2-3|few
CASSRTTIRDGMTDTQYF
TGTGCCAGCAGCCGGACTACTATCAGGGATGGGATGACAGATACGCAGTATTTT
>TRBV27|13|.|TRBJ1-1|.
CASSFAGVGEAFF
TGTGCCAGCAGTTTCGCAGGAGTGGGGGAAGCTTTCTTT
>TRBV11-3|13|.|TRBJ1-1|.
CASSRQIQTEAFF
TGTGCCAGCAGCAGACAGATACAAACTGAAGCTTTCTTT
>TRBV25-1|15|.|TRBJ1-4|many
CASSEKVATNEKLFF
TGTGCCAGCAGTGAAAAGGTAGCAACTAATGAAAAACTGTTTTTT
>TRBV5-1|13|TRBD1|TRBJ1-1|many
CASSFGTGTEAFF
TGCGCCAGCAGCTTTGGGACAGGGACTGAAGCTTTCTTT
>TRBV12-3/TRBV12-4|15|TRBD2|TRBJ2-7|many
CASRATGTSFDEQYF
TGTGCCAGCAGAGCCACCGGGACTAGCTTCGACGAGCAGTACTTC
>TRBV2|13|.|TRBJ2-1|.
CASSGPVLNEQFF
TGTGCCAGCAGTGGTCCGGTTCTCAATGAGCAGTTCTTC
>TRBV5-1|14|TRBD1|TRBJ2-1|.
CASSLGQGGNEQFF
TGCGCCAGCAGCTTGGGACAGGGGGGGAATGAGCAGTTCTTC
>TRBV7-8|13|.|TRBJ2-1|.
CASSLRGQGEQFF
TGTGCCAGCAGCTTAAGGGGCCAGGGTGAGCAGTTCTTC
>TRBV21-1|14|.|TRBJ2-7|.
CASGGQGASYEQYF
TGTGCCAGCGGGGGACAGGGGGCGTCCTACGAGCAGTACTTC
>TRBV20-1|14|.|TRBJ2-4|few
CSASSLNSKNIQYF
TGCAGTGCTAGTTCGCTGAACTCCAAAAACATTCAGTACTTC
>TRBV5-1|19|.|TRBJ2-6|.
CASSLWAAGWGSGANVLTF
TGCGCCAGCAGCTTGTGGGCCGCTGGATGGGGGAGTGGGGCCAACGTCCTGACTTTC
>TRBV10-3|15|TRBD1|TRBJ2-7|few
CAISDPGQGDYEQYF
TGTGCCATCAGTGATCCGGGACAGGGGGATTACGAGCAGTACTTC
>TRBV20-1|12|.|TRBJ2-1|many
CSASSPYNEQFF
TGCAGTGCTAGCTCTCCATACAATGAGCAGTTCTTC
>TRBV30|11|.|TRBJ1-1|.
CAWIVWAEAFF
TGTGCCTGGATAGTATGGGCGGAAGCTTTCTTT
>TRBV7-8|12|.|TRBJ2-7|few
CASSRSGDEQYF
TGTGCCAGCAGCCGGTCGGGAGACGAGCAGTACTTC
>TRBV20-1|13|.|TRBJ1-1|few
CSAPAGSDTEAFF
TGCAGTGCTCCGGCAGGATCGGACACTGAAGCTTTCTTT
>TRBV15|13|.|TRBJ2-3|many
CATSIPRTDTQYF
TGTGCCACCAGCATTCCTAGGACAGATACGCAGTATTTT
>TRBV20-1|13|.|TRBJ2-5|many
CSVVKGTQETQYF
TGCAGTGTGGTCAAGGGGACTCAAGAGACCCAGTACTTC
>TRBV29-1|14|.|TRBJ1-1|many
CSVDWAGAGTEAFF
TGCAGCGTTGATTGGGCGGGGGCGGGTACTGAAGCTTTCTTT
>TRBV7-2|13|.|TRBJ2-1|many
CASSLVKYNEQFF
TGTGCCAGCAGCTTAGTGAAGTACAATGAGCAGTTCTTC
>TRBV24-1|17|TRBD1|TRBJ2-5|many
CATSESPGTGAKETQYF
TGTGCCACCAGTGAATCCCCCGGGACAGGGGCGAAGGAGACCCAGTACTTC
>TRBV6-1|15|.|TRBJ2-3|many
CASRNRAQPLDTQYF
TGTGCCAGCAGAAACCGGGCCCAGCCTTTAGATACGCAGTATTTT
>TRBV20-1|15|.|TRBJ2-7|.
CSARNPLAGSYEQYF
TGCAGTGCTAGAAATCCCCTGGCGGGCTCCTACGAGCAGTACTTC
>TRBV11-2|16|.|TRBJ2-1|many
CASSLDLGAIGNEQFF
TGTGCCAGCAGCTTAGATTTGGGGGCCATTGGTAATGAGCAGTTCTTC
>TRBV5-1|16|.|TRBJ2-7|.
CASSPGTSALLYEQYF
TGCGCCAGCAGCCCTGGGACGTCCGCCCTGCTCTACGAGCAGTACTTC
>TRBV30|18|.|TRBJ2-2|many
CAWSRFTGSFENTGELFF
TGTGCCTGGAGTCGGTTTACGGGTAGCTTCGAGAACACCGGGGAGCTGTTTTTT
>TRBV4-2|17|TRBD2|TRBJ2-5|many
CASSQGGGLAVQETQYF
TGTGCCAGCAGCCAAGGGGGGGGACTAGCGGTCCAAGAGACCCAGTACTTC
>TRBV6-6|12|.|TRBJ1-5|.
CASTEGDQPQHF
TGTGCCAGCACCGAGGGGGATCAGCCCCAGCATTTT
>TRBV6-4|16|.|TRBJ2-5|.
CASSRNSGASQETQYF
TGTGCCAGCAGTCGCAACTCGGGAGCGAGCCAAGAGACCCAGTACTTC
>TRBV10-3|15|TRBD2|TRBJ2-7|few
CAITFGTSDAYEQYF
TGTGCCATCACATTTGGGACTAGCGATGCCTACGAGCAGTACTTC
>TRBV4-2|17|.|TRBJ2-7|.
CASSQDPQGLSSYEQYF
TGTGCCAGCAGCCAAGATCCCCAGGGGCTAAGCTCCTACGAGCAGTACTTC
>TRBV5-1|15|.|TRBJ2-7|few
CASKLGNSRSYEQYF
TGCGCCAGCAAACTGGGTAACAGCCGCTCCTACGAGCAGTACTTC
>TRBV6-1|15|TRBD1|TRBJ1-1|.
CASRLGQGASTEAFF
TGTGCCAGCAGACTCGGACAGGGGGCGAGCACTGAAGCTTTCTTT
>TRBV7-7|14|.|TRBJ1-1|few
CASSLLSGGTEAFF
TGTGCCAGCAGCTTACTTTCAGGTGGCACTGAAGCTTTCTTT
>TRBV11-2|18|TRBD2|TRBJ2-7|.
CASSLGVRTSGISYEQYF
TGTGCCAGCAGCTTAGGGGTCCGGACTAGCGGTATATCCTACGAGCAGTACTTC
>TRBV14|16|TRBD2|TRBJ2-2|few
CASRGLTSGSSGELFF
TGTGCCAGCAGGGGCCTAACTAGCGGGTCCTCCGGGGAGCTGTTTTTT
>TRBV30|12|.|TRBJ2-7|few
CAWVRGAGEQYF
TGTGCCTGGGTCAGAGGAGCGGGCGAGCAGTACTTC
>TRBV9|14|TRBD1|TRBJ1-5|many
CASSVGQGNQPQHF
TGTGCCAGCAGCGTCGGACAGGGTAATCAGCCCCAGCATTTT
>TRBV14|14|.|TRBJ1-1|.
CASSQVGGGTEAFF
TGTGCCAGCAGCCAAGTTGGAGGGGGAACTGAAGCTTTCTTT
>TRBV12-3/TRBV12-4|14|.|TRBJ2-3|few
CASRRGLSTDTQYF
TGTGCCAGCAGAAGGGGCCTTAGCACAGATACGCAGTATTTT
>TRBV19|13|.|TRBJ1-4|.
CASSIPGSEKLFF
TGTGCCAGTAGTATCCCGGGATCTGAAAAACTGTTTTTT